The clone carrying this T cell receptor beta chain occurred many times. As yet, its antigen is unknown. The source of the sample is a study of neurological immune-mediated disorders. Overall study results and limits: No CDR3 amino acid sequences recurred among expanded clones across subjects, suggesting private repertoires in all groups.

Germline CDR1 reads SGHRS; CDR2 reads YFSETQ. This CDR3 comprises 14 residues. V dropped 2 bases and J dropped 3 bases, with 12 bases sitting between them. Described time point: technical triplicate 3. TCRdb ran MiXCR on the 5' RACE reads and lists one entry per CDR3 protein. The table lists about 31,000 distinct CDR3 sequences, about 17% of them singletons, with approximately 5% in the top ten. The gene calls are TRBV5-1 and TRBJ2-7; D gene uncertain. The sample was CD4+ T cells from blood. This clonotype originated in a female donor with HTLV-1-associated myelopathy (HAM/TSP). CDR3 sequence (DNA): TGCGCCAGCAGCTTTACGGGTACCCACTACGAGCAGTACTTC. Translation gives CASSFTGTHYEQYF. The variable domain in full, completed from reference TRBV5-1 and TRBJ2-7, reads KAGVTQTPRYLIKTRGQQVTLSCSPISGHRSVSWYQQTPGQGLQFLFEYFSETQRNKGNFPGRFSGRQFSNSRSEMNVSTLELGDSALYLCASSFTGTHYEQYFGPGTRLTVT.